This T cell receptor beta chain was documented in a study of Ad26.COV2.S vaccination and SARS-CoV-2 variants. Study-wide results and caveats: Spike-specific TCR breadth ran higher among vaccine recipients than placebo recipients.

Points on this clone: Its matching antigen is unknown.

Treatment defined: around 19 received Ad26.COV2.S at low or high dose, single or two shots; roughly five received placebo; per-sample allocation not given. The investigators took samples on day 63 after the first vaccine or placebo injection. The CDR3 spans 13 residues. Trimming shortened V by 1 base and J by 5 bases, and 8 bases separated the two germline ends. Germline V lookup: CDR1 SGHTA, CDR2 FQGTGA. Generated by immunoSEQ multiplex PCR, the TCRdb table keeps only in-frame clones and is missing some. The table records 450,000 to 550,000 clones, approximately 90% of them present only once. The chain combines TRBV7-3 with TRBJ2-5; possibly TRBD2 for D (6 bases). The sample in question was peripheral blood, obtained in a trial of Ad26.COV2.S vaccine versus placebo. The receptor was isolated from a person aged 18-65 years who received the Ad26.COV2.S COVID-19 vaccine or a placebo. The CDR3 DNA follows: TGTGCCAGCAGCTTAAGTCGGGGGGAGACCCAGTACTTC. Its translation is CASSLSRGETQYF.